These 22 T cell receptor beta chains originate from one sample sequenced in a study of blood T cell repertoires in COVID-19. Profiled with immunoSEQ multiplex PCR; TCRdb holds only in-frame clones, not every one. The sample consists of 250,000 to 300,000 clones, 90% of them appearing once. Material: peripheral blood. These receptors were obtained from a woman aged 55-75 years with COVID-19, enrolled during active disease.

CDR3 loop: CASSLRSGGKNGELFF. CDR3 bases: TGTGCCAGCAGCTTGCGTAGCGGGGGGAAGAACGGGGAGCTGTTTTTT. This rearrangement joins TRBV5-5 to TRBJ2-2, with 10 bases identical to TRBD2. Germline V gives CDR1 SGHKS, CDR2 YYEKEE (reference sequence). The CDR3 spans 16 residues. The J segment lost 7 bases and the V segment lost 1 base, leaving 7 bases of the junction unmatched.

The chain carries TRBV18 and TRBJ2-5; tentatively, D is TRBD1 (6 bases). The V gene lost 3 bases and the J gene lost 2 bases, with 10 bases spanning the gap. CDR3 length: 14 amino acids. The germline V gene encodes CDR1 KGHSH and CDR2 LQKENI. DNA for the CDR3: TGTGCCAGCTCACCCAACAGGGTACAAGAGACCCAGTACTTC. It yields the protein CASSPNRVQETQYF.

The gene calls are TRBV12-3 or TRBV12-4 and TRBJ2-5; unclear D gene. The CDR3 contains 11 residues. V lost 6 bases, J lost 4 bases, and 6 bases lay in between. CDR3 coding DNA: TGTGCCAGCAGCTATACAGAGACCCAGTACTTC. It encodes CASSYTETQYF.

This clone was detected a few times. The rearrangement links TRBV19 to TRBJ1-5; D remains ambiguous. With 7 bases removed from V and 0 bases from J, the gap between germline ends came to 13 bases. Germline values: CDR1 LNHDA, CDR2 SQIVND (reference sequence). CDR3 length: 15 residues. The CDR3 reads CASTTVGYSNQPQHF. In DNA, the CDR3 is TGTGCCAGTACTACAGTCGGATATAGCAATCAGCCCCAGCATTTT.

The chain has TRBV6-5 and TRBJ1-2; no firm D call. Deletions cut 6 bases from V and 8 bases from J, with 10 bases between. CDR3 length: 11 residues. The germline V gene has CDR1 MNHEY and CDR2 SVGAGI. The CDR3 DNA reads as TGTGCCAGCAGGGACTTTGGGGGCTACACCTTC. It codes for CASRDFGGYTF.

The rearrangement links TRBV5-1 to TRBJ2-1, with a tentative D call TRBD1 (6 bases). The V end lost 1 base, the J end lost 9 bases, and 17 bases lay between the germline ends. The CDR3 extends over 15 amino acids. Germline CDR1 and CDR2: SGHRS and YFSETQ. DNA for the CDR3: TGCGCCAGCAGCTTGTCCGAGGGGGTCGTTTTTGAGCAGTTCTTC. Protein: CASSLSEGVVFEQFF. Complete variable domain (other parts from reference TRBV5-1 and TRBJ2-1): KAGVTQTPRYLIKTRGQQVTLSCSPISGHRSVSWYQQTPGQGLQFLFEYFSETQRNKGNFPGRFSGRQFSNSRSEMNVSTLELGDSALYLCASSLSEGVVFEQFFGPGTRLTVL.

V usage is TRBV7-2 and J usage is TRBJ2-4; 8 bases are shared with TRBD2. The germline gives CDR1 SGHTA, CDR2 FQGNSA. CDR3 length: 15 residues. V trimming: 6 bases; J trimming: 1 base; junction bases outside the gene matches: 5. CDR3 sequence reads: CASSRGGLAKNIQYF. The CDR3 region has the DNA TGTGCCAGCAGTCGGGGGGGCCTGGCCAAAAACATTCAGTACTTC. Using reference TRBV7-2 and TRBJ2-4 for the parts outside the CDR3, the full variable domain is GAGVSQSPSNKVTEKGKDVELRCDPISGHTALYWYRQSLGQGLEFLIYFQGNSAPDKSGLPSDRFSAERTGGSVSTLTIQRTQQEDSAVYLCASSRGGLAKNIQYFGAGTRLSVL.

This chain uses TRBV5-6 with TRBJ1-5, with no clear D. V lost 4 bases, J lost 6 bases, and 14 bases lay in between. The germline V gene encodes CDR1 SGHDT and CDR2 YYEEEE. This CDR3 is built from 14 residues. The CDR3 region is CASSQGLTGQPQHF. CDR3 nucleotides: TGTGCCAGCAGCCAAGGACTAACGGGTCAGCCCCAGCATTTT.

J is TRBJ1-1 and V is TRBV6-1; D remains unclear. CDR1 and CDR2 (germline): MNHNS, SASEGT. Trimming removed 1 base from V and 9 bases from J, with 9 bases in between. The CDR3 runs to 12 residues. CDR3 amino acids: CASSEGPRQAFF. The CDR3, as DNA: TGTGCCAGCAGTGAAGGGCCCAGGCAAGCTTTCTTT.

The V call is TRBV7-3, the J call TRBJ1-6, with 9 positions matching TRBD1. The length of the CDR3 is 17 residues. J gave up 7 bases and V 2 bases, and 9 bases lay outside the gene matches. Germline V gene data show CDR1 as SGHTA and CDR2 as FQGTGA. CDR3 amino acids: CASSLGGTGRLNSPLHF. The CDR3 DNA reads TGTGCCAGCAGCTTAGGAGGGACAGGGAGGCTGAATTCACCCCTCCACTTT.

V gene TRBV7-2 combines with J gene TRBJ1-1; TRBD1 agrees at 7 bases. This CDR3 has 13 residues. Losses at the gene ends were 0 bases for V and 9 bases for J; bases not matched to a gene: 4. Germline-derived CDR1 and CDR2 are SGHTA and FQGNSA. The CDR3 is CASSLARQGKAFF. The CDR3 DNA reads as TGTGCCAGCAGCTTAGCTCGACAGGGCAAAGCTTTCTTT.

The rearrangement joins TRBV21-1 to TRBJ1-1; the tabulated D call, TRBD1, remains unverified against the DNA. TRBV21-1 is labeled a pseudogene. The CDR3 contains 16 residues. CDR3 nucleotide sequence: TGTGCCACGAACGGACCCCTAAACAGGGGGAACACTGAAGCTTTCTTT. It yields the protein CATNGPLNRGNTEAFF.

V is TRBV4-3 and J is TRBJ1-6; unclear D gene. Per germline, CDR1 LGHNA and CDR2 YSLEER. This CDR3 comprises 13 residues. The V end lost 5 bases, the J end lost 7 bases, and 9 bases lay between the germline ends. DNA for the CDR3: TGCGCCAGCAGCTTAGAGGGCAATTCACCCCTCCACTTT. It codes for CASSLEGNSPLHF.

The chain is built from TRBV11-2 and TRBJ2-3; D perhaps matches TRBD2 (6 bases). This CDR3 is built from 14 residues. Germline CDR1 reads SGHAT; CDR2 reads FQNNGV. V was pared by 6 bases and J by 2 bases, with 12 bases between. The CDR3 nucleotides are TGTGCCAGCAGGCCGGGAGTTAACACAGATACGCAGTATTTT. Translated, it gives CASRPGVNTDTQYF. Complete variable domain (other parts from reference TRBV11-2 and TRBJ2-3): EAGVAQSPRYKIIEKRQSVAFWCNPISGHATLYWYQQILGQGPKLLIQFQNNGVVDDSQLPKDRFSAERLKGVDSTLKIQPAKLEDSAVYLCASRPGVNTDTQYFGPGTRLTVL.

The chain joins TRBV5-4 to TRBJ2-5; 11 nucleotides line up with TRBD2. This CDR3 is 17 amino acids long. Germline assignment: CDR1 SGHNT and CDR2 YYREEE (reference sequence). Losses at the gene ends were 4 bases for V and 1 base for J; bases not matched to a gene: 9. The CDR3 protein is CASSPYVLAGGQETQYF. In DNA, the CDR3 is TGTGCCAGCAGCCCCTATGTCCTAGCGGGGGGCCAAGAGACCCAGTACTTC.

This clone was found once. The chain employs TRBV4-2 and TRBJ1-3; possibly TRBD1 for D (6 bases). The CDR3 has 15 residues. CDR1 is LGHNA, CDR2 YNFKEQ, per germline. Trimming pared 3 bases from V and 0 bases from J, leaving 9 bases between. The chain's CDR3 is CASSQRTVSGNTIYF. Here the CDR3 DNA reads TGTGCCAGCAGCCAGAGGACAGTCTCTGGAAACACCATATATTTT.

The chain is built from TRBV2 and TRBJ2-1, with TRBD1 matching over 9 bases. The V and J ends lost 8 bases and 4 bases, in that order; junction bases with no gene match: 9. CDR1 is SNHLY and CDR2 is FYNNEI in the germline V gene. The CDR3 covers 15 residues. CDR3 in amino acids: CASRFLQGAYNEQFF. CDR3 nucleotides: TGTGCCAGCCGTTTCTTACAGGGGGCGTACAATGAGCAGTTCTTC.

The chain has TRBV5-1 and TRBJ1-2, with 10 bases that match TRBD1. The CDR3 spans 15 residues. Germline-derived CDR1 and CDR2 are SGHRS and YFSETQ. Germline trimming cut 4 bases from V and 5 bases from J; bases unmatched to any gene: 8. DNA for the CDR3: TGCGCCAGCAGCAGATGGACAGGGGGTCAGTATGGCTACACCTTC. Amino acids: CASSRWTGGQYGYTF.

The chain joins TRBV5-4 to TRBJ1-6; D unclear. CDR3 length equals 17 residues. Germline loops: CDR1 SGHNT, CDR2 YYREEE (reference sequence). V was pared by 9 bases and J by 8 bases, with 27 bases between. The DNA for the CDR3 is TGTGCCACCGAGCTTGGGCGCAGTTCTAAGGGAGATTCACCCCTCCACTTT. Amino acids: CATELGRSSKGDSPLHF.

This clone has just a few counts. The gene calls are TRBV11-3 and TRBJ2-1, with 9 bases lining up with TRBD1. Germline V lookup: CDR1 SGHNT, CDR2 YENEEA. V lost 1 base to trimming and J lost 6 bases; unmatched junction nucleotides: 7. The CDR3 totals 16 residues. The CDR3 DNA sequence: TGTGCCAGCAGCTTAGGGGGGGGACAGGGCGGCAATGAGCAGTTCTTC. Translated, it gives CASSLGGGQGGNEQFF.

The rearrangement joins TRBV6-6 to TRBJ1-1; D is unclear. The CDR3 length is 14 residues. CDR1 MNHNY and CDR2 SVGAGI come from the germline V gene (reference sequence). The germline V and J ends were trimmed by 5 bases and 7 bases, with 17 bases remaining between them. CDR3 in amino acids: CASSETPTTGEAFF. Here the CDR3 DNA reads TGTGCCAGCAGTGAGACACCAACCACCGGTGAAGCTTTCTTT.

The V and J genes are TRBV5-5 and TRBJ1-3; no firm D call. CDR1 and CDR2 from the germline V gene are SGHKS and YYEKEE (reference sequence). The CDR3 has 16 residues. Trimming removed 4 bases at V and 0 bases at J, with 14 bases between. CDR3: CASSPQGLISGNTIYF. CDR3 coding DNA: TGTGCCAGCAGCCCACAAGGACTGATCTCTGGAAACACCATATATTTT.